These T cell receptor beta chains were read from a single sample in a study of T-cell memory formation after mild COVID-19. TCRdb used MiXCR to reprocess the 5' RACE reads, holding one entry per CDR3 protein. This table holds just over 300,000 distinct CDR3 sequences, roughly a fifth found once. Sequenced material: PBMCs or a T cell subset sorted from them (not recorded which). These TCRs come from a man aged 18 to 35 who had mild COVID-19 (a few samples of this study predate the infection). Cell type and time point are not known. The CDR3 runs from the conserved cysteine through the conserved F or W. A D gene is named only where the DNA matches it firmly. Expanded clones are given a class, and other clones once, few, many or no size at all.

v_gene	d_gene	abundance	len	j_gene	CDR3nt	CDR3aa
TRBV18	TRBD1	few	15	TRBJ1-1	TGTGCCAGCTCACCAGGGACAGGACTGAACACTGAAGCTTTCTTT	CASSPGTGLNTEAFF
TRBV7-2	.	.	15	TRBJ2-3	TGTGCCAGCAGCTTAGGGCCTAGCTACCCAGATACGCAGTATTTT	CASSLGPSYPDTQYF
TRBV11-2	.	few	14	TRBJ2-7	TGTGCCAGCAGCTTAGAGCTGAGCTCCTACGAGCAGTACTTC	CASSLELSSYEQYF
TRBV7-2	.	.	15	TRBJ1-5	TGTGCCAGCAGCCCGGGGATTTCTAGCAATCAGCCCCAGCATTTT	CASSPGISSNQPQHF
TRBV18	.	.	14	TRBJ1-2	TGTGCCAGCTCACCTCGGGAGGGCCGTGGCGGCTACACCTTC	CASSPREGRGGYTF
TRBV4-1	TRBD2	.	15	TRBJ2-2	TGCGCCAGCAGCCACCCCCTAGCGGACACCGGGGAGCTGTTTTTT	CASSHPLADTGELFF
TRBV7-2	TRBD1	few	15	TRBJ1-2	TGTGCCAGCAAACCGAGGGGACAGGGCAACTATGGCTACACCTTC	CASKPRGQGNYGYTF
TRBV18	.	few	18	TRBJ2-6	TGTGCCAGCTCACCACTCCCGGCAAGCAGGTCGGGGGCCAACGTCCTGACTTTC	CASSPLPASRSGANVLTF
TRBV7-2	TRBD1	.	14	TRBJ1-1	TGTGCCAGCAGCGGATCCAGGGGGCAGACTGAAGCTTTCTTT	CASSGSRGQTEAFF
TRBV7-3	.	few	17	TRBJ2-3	TGTGCCAGCAGCTTAAATCCGACGGTAGCTAGCACAGATACGCAGTATTTT	CASSLNPTVASTDTQYF
TRBV5-1	TRBD1	few	14	TRBJ1-5	TGCGCCAGCAGCCTCGGACAGGGGGTTCAGCCCCAGCATTTT	CASSLGQGVQPQHF